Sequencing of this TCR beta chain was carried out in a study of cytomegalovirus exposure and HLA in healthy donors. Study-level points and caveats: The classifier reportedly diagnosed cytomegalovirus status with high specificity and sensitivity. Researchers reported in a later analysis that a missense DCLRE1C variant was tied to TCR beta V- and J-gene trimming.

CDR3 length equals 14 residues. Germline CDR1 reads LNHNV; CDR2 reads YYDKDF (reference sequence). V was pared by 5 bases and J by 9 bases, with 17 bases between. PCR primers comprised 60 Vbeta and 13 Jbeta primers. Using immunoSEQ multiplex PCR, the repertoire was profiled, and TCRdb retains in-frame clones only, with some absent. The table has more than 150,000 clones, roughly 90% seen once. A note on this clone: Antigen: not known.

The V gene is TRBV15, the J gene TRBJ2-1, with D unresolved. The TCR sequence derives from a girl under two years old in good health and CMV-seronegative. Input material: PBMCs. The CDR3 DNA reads TGTGCCACCAGCCGACAACAGTTCTCCCTTGAGCAGTTCTTC. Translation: CATSRQQFSLEQFF.